This TCR beta chain was recovered during a study of blood T cell repertoires in COVID-19. The wider study: COVID-19 samples, acute and convalescent, were from the United States, Italy and Spain.

During active infection, Seattle patients enrolled and were then monitored through disease. V was shortened by 2 bases and J by 7 bases, with 6 bases between the two germline ends. CDR3 length equals 12 residues. Germline lookup yields CDR1 SGHTA and CDR2 FQGNSA. Per the study methods: The authors estimated nucleated cell counts from reference gene primer amplification. Libraries were prepared by immunoSEQ multiplex PCR; TCRdb keeps only in-frame clonotypes and omits some of them. The DNA gave D and trimming, while V, J and clone size come from that table. Of 160,000 or so clones listed, approximately 95% are singletons.

The sequence derives from a woman in her sixties or seventies with COVID-19, enrolled during active disease. Sequenced input: peripheral blood. The chain employs TRBV7-2 and TRBJ2-1, with D possibly being TRBD2 (5 bases). The CDR3 region has the DNA TGTGCCAGCAGCTTACCGGGAAATGAGCAGTTCTTC. Protein sequence: CASSLPGNEQFF. The variable domain in full, with the rest retrieved from reference TRBV7-2 and TRBJ2-1, is GAGVSQSPSNKVTEKGKDVELRCDPISGHTALYWYRQSLGQGLEFLIYFQGNSAPDKSGLPSDRFSAERTGGSVSTLTIQRTQQEDSAVYLCASSLPGNEQFFGPGTRLTVL.